Following are 26 T cell receptor beta chains from one sample sequenced in a study of CD8+ T cells in alopecia areata. RNA extraction and reverse transcription yielded cDNA as sequencing template. The method was immunoSEQ multiplex PCR; TCRdb's version includes in-frame clones alone and lacks a portion of them. The table records 150,000 or so clones, around 87% of them present only once. This specimen consisted of CD8+ T cells sorted from blood, obtained at week 0. The receptor set was obtained from a human donor with alopecia areata.

The J gene is TRBJ1-2, the V gene TRBV7-9; TRBD1 is a possible D gene (6 bases). CDR1 is SEHNR, CDR2 FQNEAQ, per germline (reference sequence). Trimming took off 5 bases at V and 3 bases at J, with 19 bases between the two ends. This CDR3 contains 16 residues. In nucleotides, the CDR3 is TGTGCCAGCAGCCCTATTACTACAGGGCTTGACTATGGCTACACCTTC. Its protein is CASSPITTGLDYGYTF.

The chain employs TRBV6-5 and TRBJ2-1; D is unresolved. This CDR3 is built from 11 residues. Per the germline V gene, CDR1 is MNHEY and CDR2 is SVGAGI. The V end lost 2 bases, the J end lost 7 bases, and 3 bases lay between the germline ends. CDR3 region: CASSYLNEQFF. The CDR3 region has the DNA TGTGCCAGCAGTTACCTAAATGAGCAGTTCTTC.

In DNA form, the CDR3 reads TGTGCCAGCAGCCATAACACCGGGGAGCTGTTTTTT. It translates to CASSHNTGELFF. This chain connects TRBV27 to TRBJ2-2, with D unresolved. The V end was cut by 6 bases, the J end by 2 bases, with 4 bases between. Germline V gives CDR1 MNHEY, CDR2 SMNVEV (reference sequence). The CDR3 runs 12 residues.

The CDR3 region is CASNPGSGRDEQFF. The DNA of the CDR3 is TGTGCCAGCAACCCGGGGAGCGGGCGGGATGAGCAGTTCTTC. This sequence joins TRBV6-6 and TRBJ2-1, with D possibly TRBD2 on 6 matching bases. CDR1 and CDR2 from the germline V gene are MNHNY and SVGAGI (reference sequence). The V end lost 7 bases, the J end lost 8 bases, and 18 bases lay between the germline ends. This CDR3 is built from 14 residues.

The CDR3 bases are TGCGCCAGGAAGACATTTCACACTGAAGCTTTCTTT. This encodes CARKTFHTEAFF. The chain joins TRBV23-1 to TRBJ1-1; no firm D call. TRBV23-1 is an open reading frame whose function is uncertain. The CDR3 covers 12 residues. Trimming stripped 9 bases from V and 3 bases from J, with 11 bases between.

V is TRBV7-9 and J is TRBJ1-5; 7 bases map to TRBD1. V trimming: 4 bases; J trimming: 0 bases; junction bases outside the gene matches: 3. The germline CDR1 and CDR2 sequences are SEHNR and FQNEAQ (reference sequence). The CDR3 has 15 residues. The CDR3 region has the DNA TGTGCCAGCAGCTCAGGGGGGGATAGCAATCAGCCCCAGCATTTT. This sequence encodes CASSSGGDSNQPQHF.

In regard to this clone: Other nucleotide sequences in the sample specify the same CDR3. The rearrangement links TRBV18 to TRBJ2-5, with no clear D. V was clipped by 0 bases and J by 4 bases, with 3 bases between them. Germline V lookup: CDR1 KGHSH, CDR2 LQKENI. The CDR3 is 12 amino acids. The CDR3 spells CASSPPSETQYF. As DNA, the CDR3 is TGTGCCAGCTCACCACCGTCAGAGACCCAGTACTTC.

V is TRBV28 and J is TRBJ2-5, with D tentatively TRBD2 (6 bases). Trimming removed 5 bases at V and 5 bases at J, with 15 bases between. This CDR3 has 14 residues. Per the germline V gene, CDR1 is MDHEN and CDR2 is SYDVKM. CDR3 nucleotide sequence: TGTGCCAGCAGTCCTTCGGGGAGGCGGGAGACCCAGTACTTC. Encoded protein: CASSPSGRRETQYF.

The sample holds a few counts of this clone. V is TRBV4-1 and J is TRBJ1-1, with a weak D call TRBD1 (5 bases). V was pared by 4 bases and J by 5 bases, with 20 bases between. This CDR3 spans 16 amino acids. CDR1 is MGHRA and CDR2 is YSYEKL in the germline V gene. CDR3 sequence: CASSRHREGKGTEAFF. In nucleotides, the CDR3 is TGCGCCAGCAGCCGTCATAGGGAGGGTAAGGGGACTGAAGCTTTCTTT.

The gene calls are TRBV15 and TRBJ1-1; TRBD1 aligns across 7 bases. CDR1 and CDR2 (germline): LNHNV, YYDKDF (reference sequence). The CDR3 totals 13 residues. With 8 bases clipped from V and 8 bases from J, the junction kept 11 bases outside the gene matches. This chain's CDR3 is CATSTRDSLEAFF. For the CDR3, the DNA is TGTGCCACCTCGACTCGGGACAGCCTAGAAGCTTTCTTT.

The chain recombines TRBV11-2 with TRBJ2-2; D is unclear. The CDR3 loop spans 14 amino acids. Trimming removed 7 bases at V and 5 bases at J, with 14 bases between. CDR1 and CDR2 (germline): SGHAT, FQNNGV. Here the CDR3 DNA reads TGTGCCAGCAACCTAATACCCGATACCGGGGAGCTGTTTTTT. Translation: CASNLIPDTGELFF.

This clone turned up a few times. CDR3 in DNA: TGCAGCGTTACTTCGGGGACAGACCCCTACGAGCAGTACTTC. It encodes CSVTSGTDPYEQYF. The gene calls are TRBV29-1 and TRBJ2-7; 7 bases are shared with TRBD1. Trimming at V came to 5 bases and at J to 2 bases, leaving 9 bases not matched to a gene. Looked up from germline, CDR1 is SQVTM and CDR2 is ANQGSEA. This CDR3 has 14 amino acids.

V is TRBV4-2 and J is TRBJ2-6; 7 bases are a match to TRBD1. Germline CDR1 reads LGHNA; CDR2 reads YNFKEQ. V gave up 4 bases and J gave up 0 bases; unmatched junction bases: 3. The CDR3 has 16 residues. The DNA for the CDR3 is TGTGCCAGCAGCCCGACAGGGTCCTCTGGGGCCAACGTCCTGACTTTC. Translated: CASSPTGSSGANVLTF.

Points on this clone: This specimen includes other DNA sequences encoding the same CDR3. The chain combines TRBV7-6 with TRBJ2-1, with 7 bases that match TRBD1. CDR3 length equals 16 residues. V shed 5 bases and J 2 bases; nucleotides not matched to a gene: 9. Germline-derived CDR1 and CDR2 are SGHVS and FNYEAQ. The CDR3 sequence is CASSPQTGSPYNEQFF. As DNA, the CDR3 is TGTGCCAGCAGCCCACAGACAGGGAGCCCCTACAATGAGCAGTTCTTC.

The J gene is TRBJ2-2, the V gene TRBV4-1; D gene uncertain. This CDR3 comprises 16 residues. Germline values: CDR1 MGHRA, CDR2 YSYEKL. V lost 0 bases to trimming and J lost 4 bases, with 12 bases between them. CDR3 in DNA: TGCGCCAGCAGCCAAGATCGCGGATCCCCCACCGGGGAGCTGTTTTTT. It codes for CASSQDRGSPTGELFF.

The chain joins TRBV7-9 to TRBJ2-1; 12 bases fit TRBD1. Unmatched junction bases numbered 2, after V lost 5 bases and J lost 6 bases. CDR1 and CDR2 (germline): SEHNR, FQNEAQ (reference sequence). There are 14 residues in the CDR3. CDR3 sequence: CASSGTGGFNEQFF. As DNA, the CDR3 is TGTGCCAGCAGCGGGACAGGGGGCTTCAATGAGCAGTTCTTC.

J is TRBJ2-1 and V is TRBV30, with TRBD1 matching over 8 bases. Germline values: CDR1 GTSNPN, CDR2 SVGIG (reference sequence). V shed 3 bases and J 4 bases; nucleotides not matched to a gene: 2. The CDR3 consists of 13 residues. CDR3 region: CAWSWDRYNEQFF. The CDR3 DNA reads TGTGCCTGGAGCTGGGACAGGTACAATGAGCAGTTCTTC.

The chain joins TRBV2 to TRBJ2-2, with D possibly being TRBD2 (5 bases). Germline V gene data show CDR1 as SNHLY and CDR2 as FYNNEI. The CDR3 has 16 amino acids. V was cut by 2 bases and J by 4 bases, with 14 bases left in between. The CDR3 bases are TGTGCCAGCAGTGAACAGGACGTTCGGGGCACCGGGGAGCTGTTTTTT. This codes for CASSEQDVRGTGELFF.

On this clone itself: One end of the junction does not line up with germline, which may come from a read error. This chain uses TRBV5-4 with TRBJ2-7; 10 bases map to TRBD1. Germline-derived CDR1 and CDR2 are SGHNT and YYREEE (reference sequence). The CDR3 covers 16 residues. The CDR3, as DNA: TGTGCCAGCAGCTCGGGGACAGGGGTGGCCTCCGACGAGCAGTACTTC. This gives the protein CASSSGTGVASDEQYF.

V and J are TRBV11-2 and TRBJ2-3; 7 bases map to TRBD2. This CDR3 contains 17 residues. The V segment lost 3 bases and the J segment 0 bases; nucleotides outside the gene matches: 9. Germline V CDR1 and CDR2: SGHAT, FQNNGV. CDR3 in DNA: TGTGCCAGCAGCTTGTCGGGGGGAGCCTATAGCACAGATACGCAGTATTTT. Encoded protein: CASSLSGGAYSTDTQYF.

The V call is TRBV5-4, the J call TRBJ2-6; D may correspond to TRBD1 or TRBD2 (5 bases each). The V and J ends lost 0 bases and 0 bases respectively, with 13 bases between them. CDR1 and CDR2 from the germline V gene are SGHNT and YYREEE (reference sequence). The CDR3 covers 18 residues. The CDR3 bases are TGTGCCAGCAGCTTGGAGCCGGGACGAGTCTCTGGGGCCAACGTCCTGACTTTC. Its protein product is CASSLEPGRVSGANVLTF.

The J gene is TRBJ2-5, the V gene TRBV9; TRBD2 matches at 7 bases. CDR1 is SGDLS and CDR2 is YYNGEE in the germline V gene. CDR3 length: 14 residues. Losses at the gene ends were 3 bases for V and 0 bases for J; bases not matched to a gene: 2. This CDR3 reads CASSASGDQETQYF. Here the CDR3 DNA reads TGTGCCAGCAGCGCGAGCGGGGACCAAGAGACCCAGTACTTC. Combining the CDR3 with reference TRBV9 and TRBJ2-5 gives the whole variable domain DSGVTQTPKHLITATGQRVTLRCSPRSGDLSVYWYQQSLDQGLQFLIQYYNGEERAKGNILERFSAQQFPDLHSELNLSSLELGDSALYFCASSASGDQETQYFGPGTRLLVL.

V is TRBV5-1 and J is TRBJ2-1, with D tentatively TRBD2 (6 bases). Trimming cost V 0 bases and J 10 bases, with 8 bases left between them. Germline CDR1 reads SGHRS; CDR2 reads YFSETQ. This CDR3 comprises 12 residues. Written as DNA, the CDR3 is TGCGCCAGCAGCTTGGGTGCGGGGGAGCAGTTCTTC. It encodes CASSLGAGEQFF.

This clone was recorded once. The CDR3 loop reads CASSPKPSGAAYNEQFF. In DNA, the CDR3 is TGCGCCAGCAGCCCAAAGCCTAGCGGGGCCGCCTACAATGAGCAGTTCTTC. The chain employs TRBV4-1 and TRBJ2-1; 9 bases map to TRBD2. With 4 bases clipped from V and 2 bases from J, the junction kept 9 bases outside the gene matches. Germline V lookup: CDR1 MGHRA, CDR2 YSYEKL. The CDR3 sequence is 17 residues long.

This chain connects TRBV2 to TRBJ2-1; D not certain. Germline V lookup: CDR1 SNHLY, CDR2 FYNNEI. V gave up 3 bases and J gave up 0 bases, with 6 bases separating them. This CDR3 has 14 residues. The CDR3 is CASSDDSSYNEQFF. DNA of the CDR3: TGTGCCAGCAGTGATGACTCCTCCTACAATGAGCAGTTCTTC.

The V and J genes are TRBV30 and TRBJ2-1; 7 bases map to TRBD2. This CDR3 contains 15 residues. The junction had 11 bases not matched to a gene; V was cut back by 7 bases and J by 2 bases. Germline lookup yields CDR1 GTSNPN and CDR2 SVGIG (reference sequence). The CDR3 DNA follows: TGTGCCTTTCCCCAGGTGGGGGGGGCCTACAATGAGCAGTTCTTC. It codes for CAFPQVGGAYNEQFF.